A single sample gave rise to the 24 T cell receptor beta chains below, sequenced in a study of response to subunit inactivated influenza vaccine. Using its own MiXCR run on the RT-PCR reads, TCRdb lists one record per CDR3 protein. The sample lists about 650,000 distinct CDR3 sequences, approximately 15% occurring once. Sequenced material: PBMCs from blood, taken less than 15 days before vaccination. The receptors originated from a man aged 50 to 60 who received an inactivated influenza vaccine.

The chain carries TRBV2 and TRBJ2-5; no firm D call. The CDR3 is 11 residues long. CDR1 and CDR2 from the germline V gene are SNHLY and FYNNEI. V dropped 0 bases and J dropped 8 bases, with 4 bases sitting between them. This chain's CDR3 is CASSEARTQYF. The CDR3 DNA is TGTGCCAGCAGTGAAGCGCGTACCCAGTACTTC.

Many counts were recorded for this clonotype. The J gene is TRBJ2-1, the V gene TRBV5-6; 13 nucleotides agree with TRBD2. CDR3 length: 16 residues. V shed 3 bases and J 5 bases; nucleotides not matched to a gene: 5. Germline V gene sequence: CDR1 SGHDT, CDR2 YYEEEE. The CDR3 sequence is CASSSPGLAGNNEQFF. In DNA, the CDR3 is TGTGCCAGCAGCTCACCGGGACTAGCGGGAAACAATGAGCAGTTCTTC.

There are a few counts of this clonotype. The rearrangement links TRBV29-1 to TRBJ1-1, with D unclear. There are 10 residues in the CDR3. V was pared by 7 bases and J by 1 base, with 4 bases between. Germline V CDR1 and CDR2: SQVTM, ANQGSEA. CDR3 sequence reads: CSAQNTEAFF. CDR3 coding DNA: TGCAGCGCACAGAACACTGAAGCTTTCTTT.

V gene TRBV30 combines with J gene TRBJ2-7, with a possible D match to TRBD2 (6 bases). Germline loops: CDR1 GTSNPN, CDR2 SVGIG (reference sequence). V shed 2 bases and J shed 0 bases, with 11 bases lying between them. CDR3 length: 14 residues. This CDR3 reads CAWSFGGVSYEQYF. The DNA of the CDR3 is TGTGCCTGGAGTTTTGGCGGGGTCTCCTACGAGCAGTACTTC.

This clonotype turned up a few times. CDR3 coding DNA: TGTGCCAGCTCACCAACAACCACCGGGGAGCTGTTTTTT. As protein: CASSPTTTGELFF. This rearrangement joins TRBV18 to TRBJ2-2; D unclear. The CDR3 spans 13 residues. Trimming took off 2 bases at V and 4 bases at J, with 5 bases between the two ends. The germline V gene has CDR1 KGHSH and CDR2 LQKENI.

This clonotype has just a few counts. This chain uses TRBV7-2 with TRBJ1-5; TRBD1 is a possible D gene (6 bases). CDR3 length: 15 residues. V dropped 0 bases and J dropped 6 bases, with 12 bases sitting between them. Germline loops: CDR1 SGHTA, CDR2 FQGNSA. The CDR3 nucleotides read TGTGCCAGCAGCTTAGCGGGGACATTAGGTCAGCCCCAGCATTTT. Its translation: CASSLAGTLGQPQHF. Together with reference TRBV7-2 and TRBJ1-5, the CDR3 gives the full variable domain: GAGVSQSPSNKVTEKGKDVELRCDPISGHTALYWYRQSLGQGLEFLIYFQGNSAPDKSGLPSDRFSAERTGGSVSTLTIQRTQQEDSAVYLCASSLAGTLGQPQHFGDGTRLSIL.

This clonotype was observed once. The V and J genes are TRBV2 and TRBJ2-1; 11 bases agree with TRBD2. The V gene end was trimmed by 8 bases and the J gene end by 7 bases; junction bases not matched to a gene: 7. Germline CDR1 is SNHLY and CDR2 is FYNNEI. The CDR3 covers 14 residues. The CDR3 loop is CASAGTSGSNEQFF. CDR3 in DNA: TGTGCCAGCGCAGGGACTAGCGGATCGAATGAGCAGTTCTTC.

A few counts support this clonotype. The chain uses TRBV20-1 and TRBJ1-1; D call uncertain. V gave up 4 bases and J gave up 2 bases, with 11 bases separating them. The CDR3 consists of 13 residues. CDR1 is DFQATT, CDR2 SNEGSKA, per germline (reference sequence). The DNA of the CDR3 is TGCAGTGCTATTCAGCCATTAAACACTGAAGCTTTCTTT. Translated: CSAIQPLNTEAFF.

This clonotype has at least ten counts. For the CDR3, the DNA is TGCAGTGCTAGAGTGTGGAAGCGGGGGGCCCAAACCGGGGAGCTGTTTTTT. Encoded protein: CSARVWKRGAQTGELFF. The chain is built from TRBV20-1 and TRBJ2-2, with 9 bases that match TRBD2. Germline values: CDR1 DFQATT, CDR2 SNEGSKA (reference sequence). The V and J ends lost 1 base and 5 bases, in that order; junction bases with no gene match: 11. This CDR3 contains 17 residues.

The chain carries TRBV10-3 and TRBJ1-2; the D is unclear. The CDR3 sequence is 15 residues long. Germline CDR1 ENHRY, CDR2 SYGVKD. With 6 bases removed from V and 1 base from J, the gap between germline ends came to 15 bases. In DNA, the CDR3 is TGTGCCATCAGCGCTCCCTTGGGGAATAACTATGGCTACACCTTC. Residues: CAISAPLGNNYGYTF.

The chain is built from TRBV20-1 and TRBJ2-3; D is perhaps TRBD1 or TRBD2 (5 bases each). Trimming removed 3 bases at V and 2 bases at J, with 18 bases between. Looked up from germline, CDR1 is DFQATT and CDR2 is SNEGSKA (reference sequence). The CDR3 has 16 amino acids. CDR3 sequence (DNA): TGCAGTGCTAGCGAGAACCGGGACGGATTCACAGATACGCAGTATTTT. Protein: CSASENRDGFTDTQYF.

This clonotype was seen many times. CDR3 DNA: TGCGCCAGCCGGCCCGCGGATACTGGGGCCAACGTCCTGACTTTC. Its protein is CASRPADTGANVLTF. V usage is TRBV5-1 and J usage is TRBJ2-6; D gene uncertain. Germline V CDR1 and CDR2: SGHRS, YFSETQ. This CDR3 is 15 amino acids long. The V end lost 7 bases, the J end lost 2 bases, and 13 bases lay between the germline ends.

This clonotype has only one observation. The chain combines TRBV30 with TRBJ2-3; D is undetermined. Germline V gene lookup returns CDR1 GTSNPN and CDR2 SVGIG (reference sequence). V lost 1 base and J lost 2, with 10 bases in between. The CDR3 has 14 residues. The CDR3 region is CAWSEGQHTDTQYF. CDR3 bases: TGTGCCTGGAGTGAAGGGCAGCACACAGATACGCAGTATTTT.

The sample holds many counts of this clonotype. The V and J genes are TRBV12-3 or TRBV12-4 and TRBJ2-7; tentatively, D is TRBD2 (6 bases). The germline V and J ends were trimmed by 5 bases and 6 bases, with 17 bases remaining between them. The CDR3 length is 14 residues. This CDR3 is CASSNRRGEGEQYF. DNA for the CDR3: TGTGCCAGCAGTAACAGGAGGGGAGAAGGCGAGCAGTACTTC.

J is TRBJ1-1 and V is TRBV10-3; D gene unclear. Germline loops: CDR1 ENHRY, CDR2 SYGVKD. The length of the CDR3 is 13 residues. V was shortened by 7 bases and J by 1 base, with 10 bases between the two germline ends. CDR3 in DNA: TGTGCCATCACCAAGGGCACGAACACTGAAGCTTTCTTT. Protein: CAITKGTNTEAFF.

This clonotype was observed once. The genes are TRBV14 and TRBJ2-1; 12 bases agree with TRBD2. V was clipped by 2 bases and J by 3 bases; unmatched bases: 2. CDR1 is SGHDN, CDR2 FVKESK, per germline. The CDR3 has 16 residues. The CDR3 region has the DNA TGTGCCAGCAGCCAATTACTAGCGGGAGGCTACAATGAGCAGTTCTTC. This codes for CASSQLLAGGYNEQFF.

This chain joins TRBV7-9 and TRBJ2-1; 10 bases are shared with TRBD1. The germline gives CDR1 SEHNR, CDR2 FQNEAQ (reference sequence). The length of the CDR3 is 17 residues. J lost 5 bases, V lost 3 bases, and 10 bases had no gene match. CDR3 protein: CASSFPGTGASHNEQFF. The CDR3 DNA reads as TGTGCCAGCAGCTTTCCCGGGACAGGGGCCAGCCACAATGAGCAGTTCTTC.

The chain joins TRBV7-6 to TRBJ1-3; 10 positions match TRBD1. The CDR3 loop spans 15 amino acids. V shed 5 bases and J 4 bases; nucleotides not matched to a gene: 5. From germline, CDR1 is SGHVS and CDR2 FNYEAQ. The CDR3 protein is CASSEGQGTGNTIYF. CDR3 DNA: TGTGCCAGCAGCGAGGGACAGGGGACAGGAAACACCATATATTTT.

This clonotype was seen ten or more times. This chain joins TRBV28 and TRBJ1-1; D remains unclear. CDR1 is MDHEN and CDR2 is SYDVKM in the germline V gene. CDR3 size: 13 residues. The V end was cut by 8 bases, the J end by 0 bases, with 10 bases between. The CDR3 DNA reads TGTGCCAGCCGATCACCCATGAACACTGAAGCTTTCTTT. It is translated as CASRSPMNTEAFF.

The chain is built from TRBV29-1 and TRBJ2-7; D remains unclear. Deletions cut 0 bases from V and 5 bases from J, with 11 bases between. CDR3 length: 13 residues. Germline V gives CDR1 SQVTM, CDR2 ANQGSEA. The CDR3 DNA sequence: TGCAGCGTTGAAGATCTTCCGGGTGACGAGCAGTACTTC. Translating it yields CSVEDLPGDEQYF.

This clonotype was observed at least ten times. The chain combines TRBV29-1 with TRBJ2-2; D uncertain. Germline CDR1 and CDR2: SQVTM and ANQGSEA. V lost 4 bases and J lost 1, with 4 bases in between. The CDR3 consists of 12 residues. The DNA for the CDR3 is TGCAGCGTTGCCCTGAACACCGGGGAGCTGTTTTTT. Its protein product is CSVALNTGELFF.

CDR3 sequence: CSARGVTNSPLHF. In nucleotides, the CDR3 is TGCAGTGCTAGAGGGGTGACTAATTCACCCCTCCACTTT. V is TRBV20-1 and J is TRBJ1-6, with D unclear. CDR1 and CDR2 (germline): DFQATT, SNEGSKA (reference sequence). Trimming took 1 base from V and 6 from J, leaving 7 bases between them. This CDR3 has 13 amino acids.

The table lists this clonotype with a few counts. This chain links TRBV20-1 with TRBJ1-1; 12 nucleotides match TRBD1. CDR3 size: 14 residues. The germline CDR1 and CDR2 sequences are DFQATT and SNEGSKA (reference sequence). J gave up 4 bases and V 6 bases, and 6 bases lay outside the gene matches. CDR3 bases: TGCAGTGCATACTGGGACAGGGGGCCCACTGAAGCTTTCTTT. The encoded protein is CSAYWDRGPTEAFF.

This chain uses TRBV12-3 or TRBV12-4 with TRBJ2-2, with no clear D. The ends were cut back, 3 bases at V and 4 bases at J, with 15 bases in the middle. The CDR3 has 16 residues. CDR3 coding DNA: TGTGCCAGCAGTTTTTCGGGTCCTCCGAGCACCGGGGAGCTGTTTTTT. It specifies CASSFSGPPSTGELFF.